Shown below are 3 T cell receptor beta chains from a single sample sequenced in a study of blood T cell repertoires in COVID-19. Produced via immunoSEQ multiplex PCR; TCRdb's table is partial and in-frame only. The top ten clones hold 3.5% to 5.5% of a sample with more than 110,000 clones, approximately 87% of them seen once. The sequencing sample was made of peripheral blood. These receptors all stem from a woman aged 40 to 49 with acute or convalescent COVID-19.

The J gene is TRBJ2-5, the V gene TRBV12-3 or TRBV12-4; no clear D gene. Trimming pared 3 bases from V and 7 bases from J, leaving 9 bases between. This CDR3 has 12 amino acids. The CDR3 bases are TGTGCCAGCAGTTTGGCCCTCGTGACCCAGTACTTC. It specifies CASSLALVTQYF.

This rearrangement joins TRBV7-8 to TRBJ1-2; 7 bases match TRBD1. Germline loops: CDR1 SGHVS, CDR2 FQNEAQ. After removal of 10 bases from V and 4 bases from J, the junction contained 9 bases not matched to a gene. CDR3 size: 13 residues. The CDR3 DNA reads as TGTGCCACTACGACAGGGCTGGGCTATGGCTACACCTTC. Translation: CATTTGLGYGYTF.

This clone was found once. The CDR3 nucleotides read TGTGCCAGCTCTCCGTTGAGTAATTCACCCCTCCACTTT. This codes for CASSPLSNSPLHF. The chain uses TRBV18 and TRBJ1-6; no firm D call. This CDR3 has 13 amino acids. Germline V gives CDR1 KGHSH, CDR2 LQKENI. V gave up 6 bases and J gave up 6 bases, with 9 bases separating them.